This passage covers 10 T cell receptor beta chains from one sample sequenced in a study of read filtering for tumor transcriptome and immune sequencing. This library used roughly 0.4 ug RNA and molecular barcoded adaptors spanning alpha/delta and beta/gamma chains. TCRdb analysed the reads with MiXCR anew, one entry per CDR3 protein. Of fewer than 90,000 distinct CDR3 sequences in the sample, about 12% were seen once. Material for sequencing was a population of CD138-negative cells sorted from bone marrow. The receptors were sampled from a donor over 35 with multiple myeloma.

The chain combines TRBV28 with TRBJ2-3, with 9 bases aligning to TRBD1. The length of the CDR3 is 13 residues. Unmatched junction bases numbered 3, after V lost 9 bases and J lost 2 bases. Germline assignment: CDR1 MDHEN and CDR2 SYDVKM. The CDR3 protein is CASGTGLTDTQYF. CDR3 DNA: TGTGCCAGTGGGACAGGGCTCACAGATACGCAGTATTTT.

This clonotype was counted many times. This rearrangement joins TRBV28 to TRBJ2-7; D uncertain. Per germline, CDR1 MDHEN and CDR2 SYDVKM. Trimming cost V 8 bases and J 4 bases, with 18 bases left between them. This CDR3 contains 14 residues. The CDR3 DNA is TGTGCCAGCGCTCCGAATCTCGGAGTTTACGAGCAGTACTTC. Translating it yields CASAPNLGVYEQYF.

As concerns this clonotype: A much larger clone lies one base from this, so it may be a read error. The CDR3 region has the DNA TGCGACAGCAGCTTGCAAAGTCAGGGGACTGAAGCTTTCTTT. As protein: CDSSLQSQGTEAFF. This rearrangement joins TRBV5-1 to TRBJ1-1; maybe TRBD1 (6 bases). The CDR3 contains 14 residues. CDR1 is SGHRS, CDR2 YFSETQ, per germline.

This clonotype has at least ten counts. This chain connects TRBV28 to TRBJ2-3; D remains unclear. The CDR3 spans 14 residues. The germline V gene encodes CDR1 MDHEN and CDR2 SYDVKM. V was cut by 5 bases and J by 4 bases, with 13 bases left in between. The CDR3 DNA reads TGTGCCAGCAGTACCAGGACGGTAGCAGATACGCAGTATTTT. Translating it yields CASSTRTVADTQYF.

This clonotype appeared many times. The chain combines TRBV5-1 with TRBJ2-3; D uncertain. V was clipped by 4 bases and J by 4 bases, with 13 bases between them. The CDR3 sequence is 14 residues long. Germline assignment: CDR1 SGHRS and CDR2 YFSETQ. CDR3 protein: CASSLSSLADTQYF. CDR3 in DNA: TGCGCCAGCAGCCTCAGTTCTCTTGCAGATACGCAGTATTTT.

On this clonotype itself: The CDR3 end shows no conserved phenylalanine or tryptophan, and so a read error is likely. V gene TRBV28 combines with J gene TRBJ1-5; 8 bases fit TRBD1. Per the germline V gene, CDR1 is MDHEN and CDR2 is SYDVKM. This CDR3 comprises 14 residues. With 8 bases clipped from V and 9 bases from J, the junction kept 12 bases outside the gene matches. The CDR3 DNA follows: TGTGCCAGCCAGGGGGCGCTGGATGGACGGCCCCAGCATCTT. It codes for CASQGALDGRPQHL.

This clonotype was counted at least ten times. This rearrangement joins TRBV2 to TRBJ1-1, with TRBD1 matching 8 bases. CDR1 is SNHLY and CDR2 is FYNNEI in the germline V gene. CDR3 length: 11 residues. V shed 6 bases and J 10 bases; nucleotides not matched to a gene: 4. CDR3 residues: CASSDRGRAFF. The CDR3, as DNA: TGTGCCAGCAGCGACAGGGGACGAGCTTTCTTT.

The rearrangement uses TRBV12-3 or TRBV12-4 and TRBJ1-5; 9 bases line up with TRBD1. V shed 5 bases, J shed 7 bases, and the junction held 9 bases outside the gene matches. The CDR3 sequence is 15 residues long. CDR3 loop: CASSRNPDRGQPQHF. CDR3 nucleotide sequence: TGTGCCAGCAGTCGCAATCCGGACAGGGGCCAGCCCCAGCATTTT.

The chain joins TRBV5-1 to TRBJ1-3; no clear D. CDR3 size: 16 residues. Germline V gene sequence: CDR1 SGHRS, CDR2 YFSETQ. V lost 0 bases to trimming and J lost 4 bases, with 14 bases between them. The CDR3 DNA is TGCGCCAGCAGCTTGGCCGCCGGTCTGGTGGGAAACACCATATATTTT. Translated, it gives CASSLAAGLVGNTIYF. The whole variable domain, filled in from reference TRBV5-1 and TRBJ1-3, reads KAGVTQTPRYLIKTRGQQVTLSCSPISGHRSVSWYQQTPGQGLQFLFEYFSETQRNKGNFPGRFSGRQFSNSRSEMNVSTLELGDSALYLCASSLAAGLVGNTIYFGEGSWLTVV.

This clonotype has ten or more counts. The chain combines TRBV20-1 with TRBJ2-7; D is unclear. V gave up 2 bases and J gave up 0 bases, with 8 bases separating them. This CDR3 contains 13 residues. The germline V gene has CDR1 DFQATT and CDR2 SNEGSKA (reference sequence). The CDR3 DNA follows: TGCAGTGCTAGAAAGACGGACTCCTACGAGCAGTACTTC. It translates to CSARKTDSYEQYF.